This TCR beta chain appears in the sequencing data of a study of OX40 agonist ivuxolimab in advanced cancers. This clone was seen a handful of times. Generated by immunoSEQ multiplex PCR, the TCRdb table keeps only in-frame clones and is missing some. The sample records roughly 32,000 clones, approximately 88% being singletons. This CDR3 region has 12 residues. Germline values: CDR1 SNHLY, CDR2 FYNNEI. Unmatched junction bases numbered 7, after V lost 8 bases and J lost 11 bases. The chain employs TRBV2 and TRBJ1-4; TRBD1 aligns across 8 bases. The starting material was CD4+ or CD8+ T cells sorted from blood, obtained in a trial of the OX40 agonist ivuxolimab. The clonotype comes from an adult with an advanced solid tumor such as melanoma, head and neck, liver or kidney cancer. CDR3 sequence: CASPGQDGKLFF. The CDR3 DNA reads TGTGCCAGCCCGGGACAGGACGGGAAACTGTTTTTT.